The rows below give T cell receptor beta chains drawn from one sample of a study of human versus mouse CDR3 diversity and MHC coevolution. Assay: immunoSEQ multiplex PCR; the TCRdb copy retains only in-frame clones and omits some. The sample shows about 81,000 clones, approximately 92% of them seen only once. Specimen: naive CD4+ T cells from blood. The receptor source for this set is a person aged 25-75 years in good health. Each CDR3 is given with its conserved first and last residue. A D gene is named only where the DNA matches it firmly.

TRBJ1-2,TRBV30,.,CAWRPQGSNYGYTF
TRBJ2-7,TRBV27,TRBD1,CASSSNRDRVSYF
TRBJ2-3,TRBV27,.,CASSLSRGDTQYF
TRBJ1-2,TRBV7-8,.,CASSARGDYGYTF
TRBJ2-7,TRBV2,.,CASSPRKGKLYEQYF
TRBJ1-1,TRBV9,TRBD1,CASSPQDREAFF
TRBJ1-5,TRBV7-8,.,CASSLGGGNQPQHF
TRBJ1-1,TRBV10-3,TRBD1,CAIIAGTGKIGAEAFF
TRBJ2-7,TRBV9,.,CASSVESGSSYEQYF
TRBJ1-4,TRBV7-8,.,CASSLKDSRRANEKLFF
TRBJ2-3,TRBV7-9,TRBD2,CASSFQRGSTDTQYF
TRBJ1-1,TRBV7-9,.,CASKEGSAFF
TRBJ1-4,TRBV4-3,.,CASSQEGRGGEKLFF
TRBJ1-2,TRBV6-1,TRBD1,CASREDRPNYGYTF
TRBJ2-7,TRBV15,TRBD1,CATGSEGQGAYEQYF
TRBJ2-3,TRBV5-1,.,CASSLRGSTDTQYF
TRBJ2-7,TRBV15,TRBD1,CATSVGQGTEQYF
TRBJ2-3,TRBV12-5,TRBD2,CASGFRVAGSTDTQYF